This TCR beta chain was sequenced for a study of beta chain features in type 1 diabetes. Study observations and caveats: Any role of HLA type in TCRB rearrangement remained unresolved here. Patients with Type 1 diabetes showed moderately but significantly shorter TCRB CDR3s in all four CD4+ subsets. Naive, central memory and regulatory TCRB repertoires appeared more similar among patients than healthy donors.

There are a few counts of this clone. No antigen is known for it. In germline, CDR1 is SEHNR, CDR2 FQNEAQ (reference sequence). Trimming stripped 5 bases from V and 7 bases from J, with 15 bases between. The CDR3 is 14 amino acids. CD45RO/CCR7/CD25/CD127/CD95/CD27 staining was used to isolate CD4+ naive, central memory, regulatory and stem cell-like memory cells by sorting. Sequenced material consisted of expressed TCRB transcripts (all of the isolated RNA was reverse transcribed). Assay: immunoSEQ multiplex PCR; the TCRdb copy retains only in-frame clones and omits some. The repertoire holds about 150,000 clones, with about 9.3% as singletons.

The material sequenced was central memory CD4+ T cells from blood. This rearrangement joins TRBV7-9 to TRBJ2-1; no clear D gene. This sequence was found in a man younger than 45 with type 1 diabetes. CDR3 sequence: CASSLPLVWNEQFF. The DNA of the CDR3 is TGTGCCAGCAGCCTGCCACTTGTTTGGAATGAGCAGTTCTTC.